The 14 T cell receptor beta chains listed next were all sequenced from one sample in a study of human T cells and chemical hapten exposure. Time point defined: patch test 1, 2 weeks after DPC sensitization. Regarding treatment: therapeutic diphenylcyclopropenone sensitization with weekly scalp DPC. TCRdb re-derived calls from the RACE reads in MiXCR, one entry per CDR3 protein. The sample contains 75,000 to 95,000 distinct CDR3 sequences, 10% to 15% of which appear only once. The material sequenced was whole blood, taken in connection with sensitization to the hapten diphenylcyclopropenone (DPC). These TCRs come from a woman aged 55-70 years with alopecia areata. Some clones in this sample may be carry-over from other donors' samples.

Many counts were recorded for this clonotype. The chain links TRBV3-1 to TRBJ2-7; 7 nucleotides agree with TRBD1. The CDR3 runs to 15 residues. J was trimmed by 5 bases and V by 3 bases; bases with no gene match: 10. CDR1 LGHDT and CDR2 YNNKEL come from the germline V gene (reference sequence). CDR3 nucleotides: TGTGCCAGCAGCCACTCCCCGGACAGGAGCCACGAGCAGTACTTC. The encoded protein is CASSHSPDRSHEQYF.

The rearrangement uses TRBV6-1 and TRBJ1-1; 8 positions match TRBD1. Trimming at V came to 8 bases and at J to 7 bases, leaving 15 bases not matched to a gene. This CDR3 spans 15 amino acids. The V gene's germline CDR1 is MNHNS and CDR2 SASEGT. The CDR3, as DNA: TGTGCCAGCGGAGGCATCAGGGGGCAGGTTCGTGAAGCTTTCTTT. It translates to CASGGIRGQVREAFF.

This clonotype was found a few times. The gene calls are TRBV19 and TRBJ1-5; D gene uncertain. The germline gives CDR1 LNHDA, CDR2 SQIVND (reference sequence). Between the trimmed V and J ends, which lost 4 bases and 7 bases, there was a span of 23 bases. This CDR3 region has 17 residues. CDR3 sequence reads: CASSSLLSPLTPQPQHF. DNA for the CDR3: TGTGCCAGTAGTAGCCTCCTGAGTCCGCTAACACCCCAGCCCCAGCATTTT.

In this sample, this clonotype turned up many times. The gene calls are TRBV6-6 and TRBJ2-3, with unresolved D. The CDR3 runs 12 residues. V lost 6 bases, J lost 5 bases, and 9 bases lay in between. Germline lookup yields CDR1 MNHNY and CDR2 SVGAGI (reference sequence). CDR3 residues: CASSSVGDTQYF. DNA of the CDR3: TGTGCCAGCAGCTCAGTGGGAGATACGCAGTATTTT.

This clonotype was counted many times. J is TRBJ2-5 and V is TRBV10-1; perhaps TRBD1 as D (5 bases). CDR1 WNHNN and CDR2 SYGVQD come from the germline V gene (reference sequence). The germline V and J ends were trimmed by 7 bases and 1 base, with 16 bases remaining between them. This CDR3 region has 15 residues. CDR3 residues: CASTRAEGAQETQYF. CDR3 sequence (DNA): TGCGCCAGCACAAGGGCCGAAGGGGCCCAAGAGACCCAGTACTTC.

V and J are TRBV5-5 and TRBJ2-3; unclear D gene. Germline V gene data show CDR1 as SGHKS and CDR2 as YYEKEE (reference sequence). There are 13 residues in the CDR3. V lost 4 bases and J 9 bases, leaving 15 bases between the germline ends. The CDR3 region is CASSPFAQETQYF. In DNA form, the CDR3 reads TGTGCCAGCAGCCCCTTCGCCCAGGAGACGCAGTATTTT.

V gene TRBV3-1 combines with J gene TRBJ1-4, with 7 nucleotides matching TRBD1. Germline V gives CDR1 LGHDT, CDR2 YNNKEL (reference sequence). The CDR3 sequence is 15 residues long. V was clipped by 3 bases and J by 4 bases; unmatched bases: 5. CDR3 nucleotides: TGTGCCAGCAGCCACGGGACAGATGATAATGAAAAACTGTTTTTT. It codes for CASSHGTDDNEKLFF.

The sample holds a few counts of this clonotype. This chain links TRBV7-2 with TRBJ2-7, with 7 nucleotides matching TRBD2. The CDR3 spans 17 residues. V trimming: 5 bases; J trimming: 3 bases; junction bases outside the gene matches: 16. CDR1 and CDR2 from the germline V gene are SGHTA and FQGNSA. This chain's CDR3 is CASSPALFGGGSYEQYF. The CDR3 DNA follows: TGTGCCAGCAGCCCTGCGCTGTTTGGGGGGGGAAGCTACGAGCAGTACTTC.

This clonotype came up a few times. The CDR3 DNA reads as TGTGCCAGCAGCCAAGCAGAGGACACTGAAGCTTTCTTT. Translating gives CASSQAEDTEAFF. The chain couples TRBV14 to TRBJ1-1; D is ambiguous. Germline V gene lookup returns CDR1 SGHDN and CDR2 FVKESK. V was shortened by 1 base and J by 3 bases, with 6 bases between the two germline ends. The CDR3 loop spans 13 amino acids.

The chain links TRBV10-3 to TRBJ2-7; no clear D. V was trimmed by 0 bases and J by 6 bases, leaving 15 bases between them. The V gene's germline CDR1 is ENHRY and CDR2 SYGVKD. This CDR3 has 15 amino acids. CDR3 loop: CAISESYGTSGEQYF. The CDR3 DNA reads TGTGCCATCAGTGAGTCATATGGCACCTCGGGCGAGCAGTACTTC.

In this sample, this clonotype turned up many times. This chain links TRBV5-1 with TRBJ1-2, with D uncertain. The CDR3 has 12 residues. The germline CDR1 and CDR2 sequences are SGHRS and YFSETQ. V was clipped by 0 bases and J by 4 bases, with 4 bases between them. The CDR3 DNA follows: TGCGCCAGCAGCTTGGACCGCTATGGCTACACCTTC. Translated: CASSLDRYGYTF.

In its sample, this clonotype was seen many times. The rearrangement uses TRBV20-1 and TRBJ1-2, with TRBD1 as a possible D gene (5 bases). V shed 5 bases and J shed 4 bases, with 14 bases lying between them. Germline lookup yields CDR1 DFQATT and CDR2 SNEGSKA (reference sequence). The CDR3 contains 13 residues. The CDR3 spells CSAEGRDRYGYTF. The CDR3 coding sequence is TGCAGTGCTGAGGGGAGGGACCGCTATGGCTACACCTTC.

The genes are TRBV11-3 and TRBJ2-1; TRBD1 agrees at 7 bases. The V segment lost 2 bases and the J segment 4 bases; nucleotides outside the gene matches: 8. The CDR3 is 16 amino acids. Germline V lookup: CDR1 SGHNT, CDR2 YENEEA. As DNA, the CDR3 is TGTGCCAGCAGCTTAACCCCGACAGGGTATTACAATGAGCAGTTCTTC. It is translated as CASSLTPTGYYNEQFF.

The J gene is TRBJ2-2, the V gene TRBV7-9, with a weak D call TRBD2 (5 bases). CDR1 is SEHNR, CDR2 FQNEAQ, per germline (reference sequence). The CDR3 covers 17 residues. The V end was cut by 4 bases, the J end by 5 bases, with 20 bases between. The CDR3 sequence: CASSSHHGLDKTGELFF. CDR3 bases: TGTGCCAGCAGCTCCCACCACGGACTTGATAAGACCGGGGAGCTGTTTTTT.